Following are 20 T cell receptor beta chains from one sample sequenced in a study of cytomegalovirus exposure and HLA in healthy donors (TCRdb year 2017). The receptor library was made with the immunoSEQ multiplex PCR assay. For the multiplex PCR, a mixture combining 60 forward primers for TCR Vbeta segments and 13 reverse primers for TCR Jbeta segments was used. What TCRdb holds here is the immuneACCESS table cut down to in-frame rearrangements. Part of the clones is not present; checked against another copy, under half of the missing clones reflect an unresolved V gene, and the others are unexplained. This sample comprises 200,000 or so clones, roughly 87% of them detected only once. The ten largest clones take up approximately 0.23% of the sample. The specimen sequenced was PBMCs. Every receptor here comes from a girl younger than two in good health and CMV-seronegative.

The chain combines TRBV28 with TRBJ1-5; TRBD1 matches at 9 bases. The V gene end was trimmed by 7 bases and the J gene end by 6 bases; junction bases not matched to a gene: 16. This CDR3 has 17 amino acids. Looked up from germline, CDR1 is MDHEN and CDR2 is SYDVKM. DNA for the CDR3: TGTGCCAGCACTCCGGGACAGGGAGTAGCGCGCATTCAGCCCCAGCATTTT. Amino acid sequence: CASTPGQGVARIQPQHF. The whole variable domain, filled in from reference TRBV28 and TRBJ1-5, reads DVKVTQSSRYLVKRTGEKVFLECVQDMDHENMFWYRQDPGLGLRLIYFSYDVKMKEKGDIPEGYSVSREKKERFSLILESASTNQTSMYLCASTPGQGVARIQPQHFGDGTRLSIL.

The chain uses TRBV19 and TRBJ2-1; a possible D gene is TRBD2 (6 bases). The germline V and J ends were trimmed by 4 bases and 3 bases, with 13 bases remaining between them. The CDR3 has 15 residues. Germline assignment: CDR1 LNHDA and CDR2 SQIVND (reference sequence). This CDR3 is CASSRASENYNEQFF. DNA for the CDR3: TGTGCCAGTAGTAGGGCTAGCGAGAACTACAATGAGCAGTTCTTC. The whole variable domain, filled in from reference TRBV19 and TRBJ2-1, reads DGGITQSPKYLFRKEGQNVTLSCEQNLNHDAMYWYRQDPGQGLRLIYYSQIVNDFQKGDIAEGYSVSREKKESFPLTVTSAQKNPTAFYLCASSRASENYNEQFFGPGTRLTVL.

J is TRBJ1-1 and V is TRBV5-1; D is possibly TRBD1 (5 bases). The CDR3 covers 15 residues. In germline, CDR1 is SGHRS, CDR2 YFSETQ. Between the trimmed V and J ends, which lost 1 base and 3 bases, there was a span of 13 bases. The CDR3 DNA follows: TGCGCCAGCAGCTTGAGTTCGGGGGGGGACACTGAAGCTTTCTTT. Its translation is CASSLSSGGDTEAFF.

This chain joins TRBV4-3 and TRBJ2-3, with D perhaps matching TRBD1 (5 bases). V lost 7 bases and J lost 0, with 14 bases in between. The germline V gene encodes CDR1 LGHNA and CDR2 YSLEER. The CDR3 loop spans 15 amino acids. The CDR3: CASKIGHHSTDTQYF. The CDR3, as DNA: TGCGCCAGCAAAATAGGACACCATAGCACAGATACGCAGTATTTT.

The J gene is TRBJ2-5, the V gene TRBV10-3; TRBD2 agrees at 10 bases. Per the germline V gene, CDR1 is ENHRY and CDR2 is SYGVKD. This CDR3 contains 20 residues. J gave up 4 bases and V 0 bases, and 17 bases lay outside the gene matches. The CDR3 here is CAISESKLIGAGGPRETQYF. As DNA, the CDR3 is TGTGCCATCAGTGAGTCGAAGTTGATAGGAGCGGGAGGGCCCCGAGAGACCCAGTACTTC.

This chain joins TRBV30 and TRBJ2-2, with 8 bases fitting TRBD1. The ends lost 7 bases at V and 3 bases at J; junction bases unmatched: 10. This CDR3 has 15 amino acids. Germline loops: CDR1 GTSNPN, CDR2 SVGIG (reference sequence). The CDR3 sequence: CAYCHGTGHTGELFF. CDR3 DNA: TGTGCCTACTGTCACGGGACAGGCCACACCGGGGAGCTGTTTTTT.

The chain employs TRBV30 and TRBJ2-3, with 7 bases aligning to TRBD1. CDR3 length equals 14 residues. The junction had 4 bases not matched to a gene; V was cut back by 4 bases and J by 0 bases. Germline assignment: CDR1 GTSNPN and CDR2 SVGIG (reference sequence). CDR3 in amino acids: CAWNRGLSTDTQYF. The CDR3 DNA reads as TGTGCCTGGAATAGGGGGCTAAGCACAGATACGCAGTATTTT.

This clone was counted between two and nine times. The V and J genes are TRBV27 and TRBJ2-7; 13 nucleotides agree with TRBD2. V gave up 6 bases and J gave up 6 bases; unmatched junction bases: 8. Per the germline V gene, CDR1 is MNHEY and CDR2 is SMNVEV (reference sequence). The CDR3 is 15 amino acids. The CDR3 sequence is CASSLTGTSGVEQYF. DNA for the CDR3: TGTGCCAGCAGCCTTACCGGGACTAGCGGGGTCGAGCAGTACTTC.

The J gene is TRBJ1-1, the V gene TRBV5-1; 8 bases map to TRBD1. The CDR3 length is 15 residues. Trimming at V came to 2 bases and at J to 0 bases, leaving 3 bases not matched to a gene. Germline V gene lookup returns CDR1 SGHRS and CDR2 YFSETQ. This CDR3 reads CASSLMDRVNTEAFF. CDR3 bases: TGCGCCAGCAGCTTAATGGACAGGGTGAACACTGAAGCTTTCTTT.

V and J are TRBV5-6 and TRBJ1-3; 8 nucleotides match TRBD1. There are 15 residues in the CDR3. Per the germline V gene, CDR1 is SGHDT and CDR2 is YYEEEE. The V and J ends lost 0 bases and 4 bases, in that order; junction bases with no gene match: 3. DNA of the CDR3: TGTGCCAGCAGCTTGGGACAGGGGTTCGGAAACACCATATATTTT. This gives the protein CASSLGQGFGNTIYF.

V is TRBV5-4 and J is TRBJ2-1; D is perhaps TRBD2 (6 bases). This CDR3 is 16 amino acids long. V was pared by 4 bases and J by 0 bases, with 14 bases between. Germline V gene sequence: CDR1 SGHNT, CDR2 YYREEE (reference sequence). The CDR3 is CASSLEAGISYNEQFF. The CDR3 DNA follows: TGTGCCAGCAGCCTTGAAGCGGGTATCTCCTACAATGAGCAGTTCTTC. Complete variable domain (other parts from reference TRBV5-4 and TRBJ2-1): ETGVTQSPTHLIKTRGQQVTLRCSSQSGHNTVSWYQQALGQGPQFIFQYYREEENGRGNFPPRFSGLQFPNYSSELNVNALELDDSALYLCASSLEAGISYNEQFFGPGTRLTVL.

The chain employs TRBV2 and TRBJ2-2, with TRBD1 as a possible D gene (5 bases). The ends were cut back, 4 bases at V and 4 bases at J, with 16 bases in the middle. This CDR3 has 16 residues. The germline V gene has CDR1 SNHLY and CDR2 FYNNEI. The CDR3 region has the DNA TGTGCCAGCAGTGTGTCCAGGGCTTCTTCCACCGGGGAGCTGTTTTTT. Its protein product is CASSVSRASSTGELFF.

The gene calls are TRBV7-6 and TRBJ1-1; 10 positions match TRBD1. Germline lookup yields CDR1 SGHVS and CDR2 FNYEAQ. J lost 6 bases, V lost 4 bases, and 2 bases had no gene match. CDR3 length: 13 residues. The CDR3 spells CASSWTGGAEAFF. CDR3 coding DNA: TGTGCCAGCAGCTGGACAGGGGGGGCTGAAGCTTTCTTT.

This sequence joins TRBV30 and TRBJ1-3; no firm D call. Germline V gene data show CDR1 as GTSNPN and CDR2 as SVGIG (reference sequence). The CDR3 loop spans 13 amino acids. Between the trimmed V and J ends, which lost 3 bases and 2 bases, there was a span of 8 bases. The DNA of the CDR3 is TGTGCCTGGAGCTACGGGGCTGGAAACACCATATATTTT. Translated, it gives CAWSYGAGNTIYF.

The rearrangement uses TRBV9 and TRBJ2-5, with 12 bases that match TRBD2. The CDR3 length is 16 residues. V dropped 2 bases and J dropped 0; count of bases not matched to a gene: 2. Germline CDR1 and CDR2: SGDLS and YYNGEE. CDR3 DNA sequence: TGTGCCAGCAGCGTGGGGACTAGCGGGTACCAAGAGACCCAGTACTTC. It specifies CASSVGTSGYQETQYF.

The chain joins TRBV7-6 to TRBJ2-1; TRBD2 agrees at 8 bases. From germline, CDR1 is SGHVS and CDR2 FNYEAQ. There are 16 residues in the CDR3. J was trimmed by 4 bases and V by 0 bases; bases with no gene match: 5. The CDR3 reads CASSLALGLGYNEQFF. The CDR3 DNA is TGTGCCAGCAGCTTAGCCCTGGGACTAGGGTACAATGAGCAGTTCTTC. The full variable domain, in which reference TRBV7-6 and TRBJ2-1 provide the parts outside the CDR3, is GAGVSQSPRYKVTKRGQDVALRCDPISGHVSLYWYRQALGQGPEFLTYFNYEAQQDKSGLPNDRFSAERPEGSISTLTIQRTEQRDSAMYRCASSLALGLGYNEQFFGPGTRLTVL.

This chain joins TRBV2 and TRBJ2-6; TRBD1 agrees at 9 bases. The V and J ends lost 6 bases and 4 bases, in that order; junction bases with no gene match: 4. This CDR3 has 15 amino acids. CDR1 and CDR2 from the germline V gene are SNHLY and FYNNEI. DNA for the CDR3: TGTGCCAGCAGCCGGACAGGGGCGGGGGCCAACGTCCTGACTTTC. Translation gives CASSRTGAGANVLTF.

The DNA of the CDR3 is TGTGCCAGCAGCTTACGACTAGCGGGAGGGCCCTCCTACAATGAGCAGTTCTTC. Its protein is CASSLRLAGGPSYNEQFF. This chain links TRBV13 with TRBJ2-1; 14 bases match TRBD2. The CDR3 runs to 18 residues. The ends lost 2 bases at V and 0 bases at J; junction bases unmatched: 3. Germline V gene lookup returns CDR1 PRHDT and CDR2 FYEKMQ (reference sequence).

The chain links TRBV6-6 to TRBJ1-5; weak D call: TRBD1 (5 bases). V was pared by 6 bases and J by 0 bases, with 12 bases between. In germline, CDR1 is MNHNY, CDR2 SVGAGI (reference sequence). This CDR3 has 15 amino acids. The CDR3 DNA is TGTGCCAGCAGCCTCGACAGTAATAGCAATCAGCCCCAGCATTTT. Protein product: CASSLDSNSNQPQHF.

The chain recombines TRBV10-3 with TRBJ1-1, with D tentatively TRBD1 (6 bases). Trimming removed 11 bases at V and 0 bases at J, with 13 bases between. The CDR3 extends over 13 amino acids. Germline CDR1 and CDR2: ENHRY and SYGVKD. CDR3 in amino acids: CASSGALNTEAFF. The CDR3 nucleotides are TGTGCCTCCTCAGGGGCATTGAACACTGAAGCTTTCTTT.